This T cell receptor (beta chain) was captured by sequencing in a study of regulatory T cells in long-lasting Graves disease. Overall study findings and caveats: There was favoring of TRBV28, TRBJ1-2 and TRBJ2-5 in persistent disease.

The time point denotes: newly diagnosed GD, antithyroid drugs for less than 3 months. There was RNA extracted from PBMCs, and the TCR library was made from it. V lost 0 bases, J lost 3 bases, and 15 bases lay in between. The CDR3 length is 16 residues. Relying on iRepertoire HTBI primers and Arm-PCR of CDR3 regions, the team built TCR beta libraries. Via MiXCR, TCRdb re-called the multiplex PCR reads, giving one row per CDR3 protein. The repertoire holds 510,000 or so distinct CDR3 sequences, with around 12% as singletons. Remarks on this clonotype: Its antigen is unidentified.

These data were likewise used in another study, on T cells in Graves' hyperthyroidism and ophthalmopathy. From that report: Patients aged 18 to 65 with hyperthyroidism were newly diagnosed, with duration under 2 months. Researchers barred patients who had uncontrolled infection, other autoimmune disease, pregnancy or lactation.

Material: peripheral blood mononuclear cells (PBMCs), obtained at new diagnosis, from a patient treated with antithyroid drugs. The V gene is TRBV6-7, the J gene TRBJ2-7; tentatively, D is TRBD2 (5 bases). TRBV6-7 is an ORF; its function is uncertain. This TCR was recovered from a young woman with Graves disease. CDR3 nucleotide sequence: TGTGCCAGCAGTTACTCGATCGGGGTAGCCTTCTACGAGCAGTACTTC. Protein: CASSYSIGVAFYEQYF.